This entry is about one T cell receptor beta chain. The entry originates in a study of blood T cell repertoires in COVID-19. Study as a whole: Samples came from the United States, Italy and Spain, spanning acute and convalescent COVID-19. T cells, B-cell-depleted T cells, or PBMCs supplied cDNA or gDNA.

Per the germline V gene, CDR1 is SEHNR and CDR2 is FQNEAQ (reference sequence). Trimming stripped 6 bases from V and 3 bases from J, with 12 bases between. This CDR3 comprises 14 residues. Authors' data handling: Using reference gene primer amplification, nucleated cell counts were estimated. Generated by immunoSEQ multiplex PCR, the TCRdb table keeps only in-frame clones and is missing some. V, J and clone size were drawn from that table, and D and trimming were deduced from the DNA. The data contain roughly 350,000 clones, around 85% of them seen just once; the ten biggest clones take up more than 3%.

The sample consisted of peripheral blood. This receptor was identified in a woman aged 18-35 years with acute or convalescent COVID-19. This sequence joins TRBV7-9 and TRBJ2-1; a possible D gene is TRBD2 (5 bases). The CDR3 DNA is TGTGCCAGCAGGCAAGAACTAGGCTACAATGAGCAGTTCTTC. This encodes CASRQELGYNEQFF.